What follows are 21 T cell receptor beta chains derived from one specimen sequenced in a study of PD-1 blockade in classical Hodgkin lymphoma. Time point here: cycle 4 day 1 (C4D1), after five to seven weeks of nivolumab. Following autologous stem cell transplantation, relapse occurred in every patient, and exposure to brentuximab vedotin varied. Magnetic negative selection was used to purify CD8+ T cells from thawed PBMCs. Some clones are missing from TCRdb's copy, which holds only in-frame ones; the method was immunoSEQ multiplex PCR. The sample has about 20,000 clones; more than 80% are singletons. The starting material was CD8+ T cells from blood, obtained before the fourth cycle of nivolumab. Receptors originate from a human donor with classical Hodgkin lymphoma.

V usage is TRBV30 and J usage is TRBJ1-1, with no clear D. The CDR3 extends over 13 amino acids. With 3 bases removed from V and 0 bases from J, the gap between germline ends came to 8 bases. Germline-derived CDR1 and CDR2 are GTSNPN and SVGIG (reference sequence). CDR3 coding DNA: TGTGCCTGGAGCAGGCCGCTGAACACTGAAGCTTTCTTT. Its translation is CAWSRPLNTEAFF.

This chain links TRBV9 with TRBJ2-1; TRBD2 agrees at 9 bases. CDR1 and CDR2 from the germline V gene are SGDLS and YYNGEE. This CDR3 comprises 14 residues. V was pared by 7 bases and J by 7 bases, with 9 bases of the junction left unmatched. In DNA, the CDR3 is TGTGCCAGCTCTCAGGGCGGGGGGGCAAATGAGCAGTTCTTC. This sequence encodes CASSQGGGANEQFF.

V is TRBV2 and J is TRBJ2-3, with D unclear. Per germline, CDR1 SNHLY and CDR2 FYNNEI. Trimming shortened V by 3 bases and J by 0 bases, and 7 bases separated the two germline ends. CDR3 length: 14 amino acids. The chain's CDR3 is CASSDWLSTDTQYF. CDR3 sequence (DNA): TGTGCCAGCAGTGACTGGCTTAGCACAGATACGCAGTATTTT.

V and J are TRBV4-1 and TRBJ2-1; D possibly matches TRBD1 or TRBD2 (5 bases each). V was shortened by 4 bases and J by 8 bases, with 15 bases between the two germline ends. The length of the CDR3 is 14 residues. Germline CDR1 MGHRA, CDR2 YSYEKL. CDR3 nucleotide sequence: TGCGCCAGCAGCCCCGTTGAGGGGAGCCATGAGCAGTTCTTC. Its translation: CASSPVEGSHEQFF.

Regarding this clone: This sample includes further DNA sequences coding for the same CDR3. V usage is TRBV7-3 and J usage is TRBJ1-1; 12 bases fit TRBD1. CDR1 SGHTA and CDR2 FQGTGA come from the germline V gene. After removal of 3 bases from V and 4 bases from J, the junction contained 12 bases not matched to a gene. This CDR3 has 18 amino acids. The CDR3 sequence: CASSLCRGQGAKGTEAFF. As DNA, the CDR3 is TGTGCCAGCAGCTTGTGTCGGGGACAGGGGGCGAAGGGCACTGAAGCTTTCTTT.

The CDR3 DNA reads TGTGCCAGTAGTATCTACAACTGGGGCTACACCTTC. Translation: CASSIYNWGYTF. This chain links TRBV19 with TRBJ1-2; no reliable D call. The CDR3 is made up of 12 amino acids. Trimming removed 3 bases at V and 8 bases at J, with 10 bases between. From germline, CDR1 is LNHDA and CDR2 SQIVND (reference sequence).

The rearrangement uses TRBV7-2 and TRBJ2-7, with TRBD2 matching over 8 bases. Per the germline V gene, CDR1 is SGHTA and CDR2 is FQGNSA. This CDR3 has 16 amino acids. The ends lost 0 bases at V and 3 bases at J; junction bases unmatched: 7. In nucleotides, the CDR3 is TGTGCCAGCAGCTTAGCTTTTAGCGGGGCCTTCTACGAGCAGTACTTC. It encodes CASSLAFSGAFYEQYF.

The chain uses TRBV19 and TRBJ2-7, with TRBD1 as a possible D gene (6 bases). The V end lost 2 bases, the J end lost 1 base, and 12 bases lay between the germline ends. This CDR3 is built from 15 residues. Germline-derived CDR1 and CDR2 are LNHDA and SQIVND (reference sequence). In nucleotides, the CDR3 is TGTGCCAGTAGTATAACAGGGCAGATTTCCTACGAGCAGTACTTC. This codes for CASSITGQISYEQYF.

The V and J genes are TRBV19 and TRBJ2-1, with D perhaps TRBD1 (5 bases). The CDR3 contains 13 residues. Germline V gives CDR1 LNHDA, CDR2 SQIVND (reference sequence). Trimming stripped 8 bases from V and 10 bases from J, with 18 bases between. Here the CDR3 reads CASRAQVVGEQFF. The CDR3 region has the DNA TGTGCCAGTCGCGCACAGGTCGTAGGAGAGCAGTTCTTC.

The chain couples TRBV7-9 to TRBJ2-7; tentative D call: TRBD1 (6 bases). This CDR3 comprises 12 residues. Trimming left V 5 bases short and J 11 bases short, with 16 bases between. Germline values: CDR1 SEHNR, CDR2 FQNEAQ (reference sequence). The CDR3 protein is CASSPSPGQEYF. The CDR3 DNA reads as TGTGCCAGCAGCCCCTCTCCGGGACAAGAGTACTTC.

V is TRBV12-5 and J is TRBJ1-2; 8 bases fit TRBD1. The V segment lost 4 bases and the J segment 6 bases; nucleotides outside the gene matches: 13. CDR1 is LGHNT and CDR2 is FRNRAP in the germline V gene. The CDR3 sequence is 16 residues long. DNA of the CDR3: TGTGCTAGTGGTTCACACTCGGGACAGGCCCAGGATGGCTACACCTTC. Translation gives CASGSHSGQAQDGYTF.

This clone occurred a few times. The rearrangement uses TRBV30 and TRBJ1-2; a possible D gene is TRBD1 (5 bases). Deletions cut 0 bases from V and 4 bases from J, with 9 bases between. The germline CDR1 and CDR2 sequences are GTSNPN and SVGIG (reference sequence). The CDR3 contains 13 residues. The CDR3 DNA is TGTGCCTGGAGTGTAGACAGCCCCTATGGCTACACCTTC. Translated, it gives CAWSVDSPYGYTF.

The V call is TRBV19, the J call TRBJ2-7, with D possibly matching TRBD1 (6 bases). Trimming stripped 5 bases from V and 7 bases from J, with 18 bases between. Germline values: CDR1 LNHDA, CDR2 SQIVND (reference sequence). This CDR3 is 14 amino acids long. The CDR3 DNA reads TGTGCCAGTAGTCTCCACGACAGGTGGAATGAGCAGTACTTC. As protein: CASSLHDRWNEQYF.

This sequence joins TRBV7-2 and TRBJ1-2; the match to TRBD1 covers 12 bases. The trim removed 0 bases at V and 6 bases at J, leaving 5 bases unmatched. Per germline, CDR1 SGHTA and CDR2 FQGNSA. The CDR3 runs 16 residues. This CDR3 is CASSLAGTGGDDGYTF. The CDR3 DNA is TGTGCCAGCAGCTTAGCGGGGACAGGGGGCGATGATGGCTACACCTTC.

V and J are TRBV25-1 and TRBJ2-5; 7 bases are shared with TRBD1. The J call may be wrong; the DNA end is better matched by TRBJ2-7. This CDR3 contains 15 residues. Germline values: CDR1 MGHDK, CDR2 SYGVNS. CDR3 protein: CASLKKRQGTYEQYF. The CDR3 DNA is TGTGCCAGCCTTAAAAAACGACAGGGAACCTACGAGCAGTACTTC.

This chain's CDR3 is CASSQDRGSQINSYEQYF. The CDR3 DNA follows: TGCGCCAGCAGCCAAGATCGTGGCAGCCAGATTAACTCCTACGAGCAGTACTTC. The V and J genes are TRBV4-3 and TRBJ2-7; D is uncertain. This CDR3 is built from 18 residues. Trimming removed 0 bases from V and 0 bases from J, with 18 bases in between. Germline CDR1 is LGHNA and CDR2 is YSLEER.

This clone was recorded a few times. The CDR3: CASSPDRNSNQPQHF. Written as DNA, the CDR3 is TGTGCCAGCAGTCCCGACAGAAATAGCAATCAGCCCCAGCATTTT. The chain uses TRBV6-5 and TRBJ1-5, with D perhaps matching TRBD1 (5 bases). V gave up 5 bases and J gave up 0 bases, with 11 bases separating them. Germline CDR1 MNHEY, CDR2 SVGAGI. The CDR3 is 15 amino acids.

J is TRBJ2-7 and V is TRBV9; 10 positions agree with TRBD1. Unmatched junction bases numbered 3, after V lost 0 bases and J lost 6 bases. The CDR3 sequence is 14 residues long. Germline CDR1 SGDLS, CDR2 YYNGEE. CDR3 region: CASSVGDRGGEQYF. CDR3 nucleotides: TGTGCCAGCAGCGTAGGGGACAGGGGCGGCGAGCAGTACTTC. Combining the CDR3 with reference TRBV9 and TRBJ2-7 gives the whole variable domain DSGVTQTPKHLITATGQRVTLRCSPRSGDLSVYWYQQSLDQGLQFLIQYYNGEERAKGNILERFSAQQFPDLHSELNLSSLELGDSALYFCASSVGDRGGEQYFGPGTRLTVT.

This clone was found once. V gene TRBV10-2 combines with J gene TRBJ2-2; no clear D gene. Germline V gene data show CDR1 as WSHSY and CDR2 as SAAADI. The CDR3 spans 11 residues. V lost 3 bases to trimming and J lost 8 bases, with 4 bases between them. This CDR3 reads CASSDTGELFF. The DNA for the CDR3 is TGCGCCAGCAGTGATACGGGGGAGCTGTTTTTT.

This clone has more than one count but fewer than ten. The CDR3 sequence is CASSPIGEDYGYTF. The CDR3 DNA is TGTGCCAGCAGCCCGATTGGGGAGGACTATGGCTACACCTTC. This chain links TRBV4-2 with TRBJ1-2, with D unresolved. The V gene's germline CDR1 is LGHNA and CDR2 YNFKEQ. CDR3 length: 14 residues. V lost 4 bases to trimming and J lost 3 bases, with 12 bases between them.

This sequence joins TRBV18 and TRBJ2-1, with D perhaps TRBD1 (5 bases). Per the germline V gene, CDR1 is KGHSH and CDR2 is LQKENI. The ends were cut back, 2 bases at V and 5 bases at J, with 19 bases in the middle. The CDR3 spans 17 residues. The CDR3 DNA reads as TGTGCCAGCTCACCATCCCGTCCGACGACAGCAAACAATGAGCAGTTCTTC. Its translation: CASSPSRPTTANNEQFF. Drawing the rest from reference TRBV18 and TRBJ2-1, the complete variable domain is NAGVMQNPRHLVRRRGQEARLRCSPMKGHSHVYWYRQLPEEGLKFMVYLQKENIIDESGMPKERFSAEFPKEGPSILRIQQVVRGDSAAYFCASSPSRPTTANNEQFFGPGTRLTVL.